The T cell receptor beta chain described here comes from a study of control samples from healthy donors and cancer patients. Clones were sequenced by immunoSEQ multiplex PCR, and TCRdb holds only the in-frame ones, with some missing. The sample holds roughly 88,000 clones, 85% seen once. In germline, CDR1 is LGHDT, CDR2 YNNKEL (reference sequence). V shed 8 bases and J 4 bases; nucleotides not matched to a gene: 6. The CDR3 has 14 amino acids. Sample: blood. The clonotype originates from a young man in good health. The gene calls are TRBV3-1 (or the pseudogene TRBV3-2) and TRBJ1-4; 8 positions match TRBD1. The DNA of the CDR3 is TGTGCCAGCGGGGACAGGCCCAATAATGAAAAACTGTTTTTT. Residues: CASGDRPNNEKLFF.